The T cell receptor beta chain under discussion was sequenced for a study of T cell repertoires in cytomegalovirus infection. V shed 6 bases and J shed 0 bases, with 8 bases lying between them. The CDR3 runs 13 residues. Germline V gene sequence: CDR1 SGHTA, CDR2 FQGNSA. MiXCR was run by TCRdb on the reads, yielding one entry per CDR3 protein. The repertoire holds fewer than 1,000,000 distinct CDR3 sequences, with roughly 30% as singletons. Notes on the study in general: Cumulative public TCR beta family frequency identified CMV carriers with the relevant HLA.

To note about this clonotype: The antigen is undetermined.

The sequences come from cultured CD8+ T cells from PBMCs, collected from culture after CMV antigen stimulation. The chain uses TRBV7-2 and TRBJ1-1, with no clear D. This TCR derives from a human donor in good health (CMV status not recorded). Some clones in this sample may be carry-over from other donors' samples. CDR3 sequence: CASSYLMNTEAFF. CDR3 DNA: TGTGCCAGCAGTTACCTGATGAACACTGAAGCTTTCTTT. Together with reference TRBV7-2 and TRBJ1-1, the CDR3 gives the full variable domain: GAGVSQSPSNKVTEKGKDVELRCDPISGHTALYWYRQSLGQGLEFLIYFQGNSAPDKSGLPSDRFSAERTGGSVSTLTIQRTQQEDSAVYLCASSYLMNTEAFFGQGTRLTVV.